This T cell receptor beta chain came from a study of T cell changes during pregnancy in multiple sclerosis. The CDR3 sequence is 14 residues long. Trimming left V 6 bases short and J 0 bases short, with 9 bases between. Germline-derived CDR1 and CDR2 are MDHEN and SYDVKM. TCRdb's table, derived via immunoSEQ multiplex PCR, lists solely in-frame clones and lacks some. The repertoire holds under 80,000 clones, with over 85% as singletons. V is TRBV28 and J is TRBJ1-3; possibly TRBD1 for D (5 bases). The sample in question was peripheral blood, obtained after pregnancy. The TCR was taken from a female donor in good health, enrolled as a control in a pregnancy study. CDR3 region: CASSGHPSGNTIYF. CDR3 DNA: TGTGCCAGCAGCGGACACCCCTCTGGAAACACCATATATTTT. The full variable domain, with the rest looked up from reference TRBV28 and TRBJ1-3, is DVKVTQSSRYLVKRTGEKVFLECVQDMDHENMFWYRQDPGLGLRLIYFSYDVKMKEKGDIPEGYSVSREKKERFSLILESASTNQTSMYLCASSGHPSGNTIYFGEGSWLTVV.